This TCR beta chain emerged from a study of T cells in Graves' hyperthyroidism and ophthalmopathy. This clonotype was counted ten times or more. Its antigen is undetermined. Germline values: CDR1 SGHAT, CDR2 FQNNGV. Between the trimmed V and J ends, which lost 0 bases and 8 bases, there was a span of 13 bases. The CDR3 has 14 amino acids. Notes on the study in general: A median approximately 6.8 months before onset, the model predicted ophthalmopathy. Most thyroid clonotypes with frequency above 0.001 were detected in blood. By a 13 V-J model, ophthalmopathy was set apart from stable hyperthyroidism.

Researchers took RNA transcripts and amplified the TCR beta CDR3 regions from them. With the HTBI primer set, the TCR CDR3 went through a first round of RT-PCR. One entry per CDR3 protein, called by TCRdb with MiXCR from the multiplex PCR reads. The sample holds 370,000 or so distinct CDR3 sequences, approximately 12% seen once. The gene calls are TRBV11-2 and TRBJ1-2; D not resolved. Material for sequencing was blood. This TCR was recovered from a man between 25 and 39 years old with Graves' hyperthyroidism that later progressed to Graves' ophthalmopathy. The CDR3 reads CASSLDRQSSGYTF. The CDR3 DNA reads as TGTGCCAGCAGCTTAGATCGGCAGTCCTCCGGCTACACCTTC.